Listed below are T cell receptor beta chains from one sample, sequenced in a study of naive and memory T cell subsets. TCRdb processed the UMI-ligation and nested PCR reads anew with MiXCR; each CDR3 protein has one entry. The profile shows some 150,000 distinct CDR3 sequences, about a sixth of them singletons. The sample taken for sequencing was naive CD4+ T cells from blood. Source of these receptors: a human donor in good health. Both conserved end residues are part of each CDR3. A D gene is named only where the DNA matches it firmly. Clone sizes are given selectively: once, few, many, or a class where the clone is expanded.

v_gene,d_gene,abundance,len,j_gene,CDR3aa,CDR3nt
TRBV3-1,NA,few,12,TRBJ2-1,CASSQLGDEQFF,TGTGCCAGCAGCCAACTGGGGGATGAGCAGTTCTTC
TRBV7-2,NA,few,15,TRBJ1-1,CASSIGAHLGTEAFF,TGTGCCAGCAGCATTGGGGCACATCTGGGGACTGAAGCTTTCTTT
TRBV6-1,TRBD1,NA,14,TRBJ1-5,CASRTTGRNQPQHF,TGTGCCAGCAGAACGACAGGGCGCAATCAGCCCCAGCATTTT
TRBV7-6,TRBD1,few,15,TRBJ2-7,CASSSLTGMGYEQYF,TGTGCCAGCAGCTCCCTGACAGGGATGGGTTACGAGCAGTACTTC
TRBV18,NA,NA,12,TRBJ1-5,CASSLYNQPQHF,TGTGCCAGCTCACTATACAATCAGCCCCAGCATTTT
TRBV30,TRBD2,few,16,TRBJ2-2,CAQTLGSSGETGELFF,TGTGCCCAGACCCTCGGGTCTAGCGGGGAGACCGGGGAGCTGTTTTTT
TRBV20-1,TRBD2,NA,15,TRBJ2-7,CSARAGLASFYEQYF,TGCAGTGCAAGGGCGGGACTAGCTAGTTTCTACGAGCAGTACTTC
TRBV20-1,TRBD1,few,17,TRBJ1-6,CSARARGQEQFNSPLHF,TGCAGTGCTAGAGCCCGAGGACAGGAGCAGTTTAATTCACCCCTCCACTTT
TRBV3-1,TRBD2,NA,15,TRBJ2-7,CASSPSGNPSYEQYF,TGTGCCAGCAGTCCCAGCGGGAACCCCTCCTACGAGCAGTACTTC
TRBV19,TRBD2,few,19,TRBJ2-1,CASSIFAPGLAGTNNEQFF,TGTGCCAGTAGTATCTTTGCCCCGGGACTAGCGGGAACCAACAATGAGCAGTTCTTC
TRBV29-1,NA,many,14,TRBJ2-7,CSVEEGGHTYEQYF,TGCAGCGTTGAAGAAGGGGGACATACCTACGAGCAGTACTTC
TRBV6-1,NA,NA,12,TRBJ2-1,CASRPPGNEQFF,TGTGCCAGCAGGCCCCCGGGGAATGAGCAGTTCTTC
TRBV4-2,NA,NA,15,TRBJ2-1,CASSQDRAGHNEQFF,TGTGCCAGCAGCCAAGATCGGGCAGGACACAATGAGCAGTTCTTC
TRBV4-1,NA,NA,16,TRBJ2-3,CASSQGSSVGTDTQYF,TGCGCCAGCAGCCAAGGCTCTTCAGTGGGCACAGATACGCAGTATTTT
TRBV7-9,TRBD2,few,16,TRBJ2-1,CASSLAPSGSVYEQFF,TGTGCCAGCAGCTTAGCGCCCAGCGGGAGTGTGTATGAGCAGTTCTTC
TRBV20-1,NA,NA,14,TRBJ2-7,CSARGDEDWREQYF,TGCAGTGCCCGAGGGGACGAAGATTGGCGCGAGCAGTACTTC
TRBV2,NA,few,15,TRBJ1-5,CASSEMTVGNQPQHF,TGTGCCAGCAGCGAAATGACGGTCGGCAATCAGCCCCAGCATTTT
TRBV6-5,NA,NA,13,TRBJ1-1,CASSSQSNTEAFF,TGTGCCAGCAGCTCACAATCTAACACTGAAGCTTTCTTT
TRBV12-3/TRBV12-4,TRBD1,few,16,TRBJ2-2,CASREAGGTNTGELFF,TGTGCCAGCAGAGAGGCAGGGGGCACTAACACCGGGGAGCTGTTTTTT
TRBV5-6,NA,few,18,TRBJ2-1,CASSSPSKWELPYNEQFF,TGTGCCAGCAGCTCCCCCAGTAAGTGGGAGTTGCCCTACAATGAGCAGTTCTTC
TRBV29-1,NA,NA,12,TRBJ1-1,CSVERDLGGAFF,TGCAGCGTTGAGAGGGACCTCGGAGGAGCTTTCTTT
TRBV20-1,NA,NA,12,TRBJ2-5,CSASRGKETQYF,TGCAGTGCTAGCCGGGGAAAGGAGACCCAGTACTTC
TRBV5-1,NA,few,14,TRBJ2-7,CASSLATDRYEQYF,TGCGCCAGCAGCTTGGCCACTGACCGCTACGAGCAGTACTTC
TRBV3-1,NA,NA,15,TRBJ2-4,CASSQSKLAKNIQYF,TGTGCCAGCAGCCAATCAAAACTAGCCAAAAACATTCAGTACTTC
TRBV12-3/TRBV12-4,NA,few,11,TRBJ2-3,CASSFFDTQYF,TGTGCCAGCAGTTTTTTCGATACGCAGTATTTT
TRBV7-9,NA,NA,15,TRBJ2-4,CASSSRAQAKNIQYF,TGTGCCAGCAGCTCACGGGCCCAAGCCAAAAACATTCAGTACTTC
TRBV5-4,NA,NA,16,TRBJ2-5,CASSPTSDRSQETQYF,TGTGCCAGCAGCCCGACGTCGGACCGGAGCCAAGAGACCCAGTACTTC
TRBV3-1,TRBD1,NA,16,TRBJ1-6,CASSQVGGHYNSPLHF,TGTGCCAGCAGCCAAGTAGGGGGCCACTATAATTCACCCCTCCACTTT
TRBV7-8,NA,few,15,TRBJ2-1,CASSLARDLPHEQFF,TGTGCCAGCAGCTTAGCGCGGGACCTGCCCCATGAGCAGTTCTTC
TRBV5-1,TRBD2,few,15,TRBJ2-7,CASSLAGGGTSEQYF,TGCGCCAGCAGCTTGGCCGGGGGAGGGACGAGTGAGCAGTACTTC
TRBV7-9,NA,NA,13,TRBJ1-5,CASSLDSYQPQHF,TGTGCCAGCAGCCTGGACAGTTATCAGCCCCAGCATTTT
TRBV29-1,NA,NA,14,TRBJ2-3,CSVTRVGSTDTQYF,TGCAGCGTTACTAGAGTGGGTAGCACAGATACGCAGTATTTT
TRBV10-3,NA,NA,19,TRBJ1-6,CAISESTGTTPLHNSPLHF,TGTGCCATCAGTGAATCAACCGGGACAACCCCCTTACATAATTCACCCCTCCACTTT
TRBV20-1,NA,few,13,TRBJ2-7,CSAPGTTHYEQYF,TGCAGTGCTCCCGGGACAACCCACTACGAGCAGTACTTC
TRBV6-2/TRBV6-3,TRBD1,few,12,TRBJ2-3,CASFDPGQSQYF,TGTGCCAGCTTTGATCCGGGACAGTCGCAGTATTTT